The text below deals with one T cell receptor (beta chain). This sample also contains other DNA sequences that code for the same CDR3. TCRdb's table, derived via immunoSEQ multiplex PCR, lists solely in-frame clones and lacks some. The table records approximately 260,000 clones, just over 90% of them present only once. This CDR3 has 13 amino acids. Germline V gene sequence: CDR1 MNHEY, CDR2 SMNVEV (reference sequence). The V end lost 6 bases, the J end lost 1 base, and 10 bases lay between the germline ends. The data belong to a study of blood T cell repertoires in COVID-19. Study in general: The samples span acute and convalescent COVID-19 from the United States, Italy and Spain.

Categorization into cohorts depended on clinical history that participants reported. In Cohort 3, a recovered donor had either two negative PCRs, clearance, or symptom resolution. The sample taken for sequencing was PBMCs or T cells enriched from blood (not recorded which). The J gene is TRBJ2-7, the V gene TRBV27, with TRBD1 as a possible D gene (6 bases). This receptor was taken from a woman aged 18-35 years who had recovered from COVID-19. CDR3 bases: TGTGCCAGCAGCCGCGGACAGTCCTACGAGCAGTACTTC. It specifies CASSRGQSYEQYF.